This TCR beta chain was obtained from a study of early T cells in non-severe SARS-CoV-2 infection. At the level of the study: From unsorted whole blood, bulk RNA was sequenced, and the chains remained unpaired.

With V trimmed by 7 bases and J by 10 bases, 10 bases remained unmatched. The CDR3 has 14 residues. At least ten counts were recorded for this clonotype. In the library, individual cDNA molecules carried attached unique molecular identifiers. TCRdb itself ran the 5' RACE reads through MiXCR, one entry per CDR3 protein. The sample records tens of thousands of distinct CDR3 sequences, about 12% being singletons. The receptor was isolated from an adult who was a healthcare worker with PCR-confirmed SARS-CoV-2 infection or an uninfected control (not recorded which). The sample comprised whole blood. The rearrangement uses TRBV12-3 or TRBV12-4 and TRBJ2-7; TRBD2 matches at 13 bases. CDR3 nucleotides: TGTGCCAGCACCCCGACTAGCGGGAGGATAAGACAGTACTTC. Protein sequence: CASTPTSGRIRQYF.